This T cell receptor (beta chain) appears in the sequencing data of a study of control samples from healthy donors and cancer patients. Using immunoSEQ multiplex PCR, the repertoire was profiled, and TCRdb retains in-frame clones only, with some absent. This table holds about 140,000 clones, 80% to 95% found once. The CDR3 length is 12 residues. Trimming removed 11 bases at V and 5 bases at J, with 15 bases between. CDR1 is SEHNR and CDR2 is FQNEAQ in the germline V gene (reference sequence). The clonotype comes from a man aged 25 to 40 in good health. The chain is built from TRBV7-9 and TRBJ1-2; D might be TRBD1 (5 bases). The specimen was blood. CDR3 in amino acids: CAVLDSLYGYTF. In DNA, the CDR3 is TGTGCCGTGTTAGACAGTTTATATGGCTACACCTTC.